Listed here are 13 T cell receptor beta chains from one sample, sequenced in a study of T cell responses to AZD1222 COVID-19 vaccine. Clones were read by immunoSEQ multiplex PCR, and TCRdb kept only the in-frame ones, dropping some. The sample contains about 100,000 clones, approximately 90% of which appear only once. Material: peripheral blood, obtained on day 0 of AZD1222 vaccination. These receptors originate from an adult in good health.

This clone has just one count. J is TRBJ2-3 and V is TRBV7-9; D perhaps matches TRBD2 (5 bases). The CDR3 has 13 amino acids. Germline V gene lookup returns CDR1 SEHNR and CDR2 FQNEAQ (reference sequence). Trimming left V 7 bases short and J 0 bases short, with 8 bases between. DNA for the CDR3: TGTGCCAGCACCAGCGGAAGCACAGATACGCAGTATTTT. Translation: CASTSGSTDTQYF.

The rearrangement links TRBV6-1 to TRBJ1-5, with D unresolved. The CDR3 spans 12 residues. Germline V gives CDR1 MNHNS, CDR2 SASEGT. V lost 2 bases and J lost 5, with 4 bases in between. CDR3: CASSETDQPQHF. The CDR3 DNA follows: TGTGCCAGCAGTGAAACCGATCAGCCCCAGCATTTT.

The chain has TRBV5-1 and TRBJ2-2; D tentatively reads TRBD1 or TRBD2 (5 bases each). The CDR3 consists of 15 residues. The V and J ends lost 0 bases and 5 bases respectively, with 11 bases between them. Germline loops: CDR1 SGHRS, CDR2 YFSETQ. CDR3 sequence (DNA): TGCGCCAGCAGCTTGGGGCATGGGGGAACCGGGGAGCTGTTTTTT. Translated, it gives CASSLGHGGTGELFF.

The CDR3 protein is CASSQSRFETQYF. In DNA form, the CDR3 reads TGCGCCAGCAGCCAATCAAGGTTTGAGACCCAGTACTTC. This chain connects TRBV4-3 to TRBJ2-5; D unclear. Germline V CDR1 and CDR2: LGHNA, YSLEER. V shed 2 bases and J shed 5 bases, with 9 bases lying between them. This CDR3 comprises 13 residues.

The chain employs TRBV5-1 and TRBJ2-3; 8 bases are a match to TRBD2. Germline trimming cut 0 bases from V and 5 bases from J; bases unmatched to any gene: 8. The CDR3 contains 16 residues. Per germline, CDR1 SGHRS and CDR2 YFSETQ. CDR3: CASSLEIGGAQDTQYF. CDR3 DNA: TGCGCCAGCAGCTTGGAGATCGGGGGGGCGCAAGATACGCAGTATTTT.

The chain links TRBV19 to TRBJ1-6; D unresolved. V dropped 8 bases and J dropped 8 bases, with 13 bases sitting between them. The CDR3 runs 13 residues. From germline, CDR1 is LNHDA and CDR2 SQIVND (reference sequence). CDR3 residues: CASSDSADSPLHF. The CDR3 DNA reads as TGTGCCAGTTCTGATTCGGCGGATTCACCCCTCCACTTT.

The rearrangement links TRBV27 to TRBJ1-2; 9 bases agree with TRBD1. The CDR3 runs to 15 residues. CDR1 is MNHEY, CDR2 SMNVEV, per germline (reference sequence). V dropped 5 bases and J dropped 8; count of bases not matched to a gene: 12. This CDR3 is CASSPGDRDSWGYTF. Here the CDR3 DNA reads TGTGCCAGCAGTCCGGGGGACAGGGATTCATGGGGCTACACCTTC.

This clone was detected once. V gene TRBV4-1 combines with J gene TRBJ2-1; 9 nucleotides match TRBD1. Germline CDR1 is MGHRA and CDR2 is YSYEKL. This CDR3 is built from 20 residues. J lost 0 bases, V lost 3 bases, and 15 bases had no gene match. CDR3 nucleotide sequence: TGCGCCAGCAGCCAGAAACAGGGGGCGCGCGGGGATAGCTCCTACAATGAGCAGTTCTTC. Encoded protein: CASSQKQGARGDSSYNEQFF.

The J gene is TRBJ1-2, the V gene TRBV6-1; 7 nucleotides agree with TRBD1. With 2 bases clipped from V and 5 bases from J, the junction kept 14 bases outside the gene matches. CDR1 MNHNS and CDR2 SASEGT come from the germline V gene. CDR3 length equals 17 residues. The CDR3 sequence: CASSESLLRAGGYGYTF. The CDR3 region has the DNA TGTGCCAGCAGTGAATCCTTGTTAAGGGCAGGGGGTTATGGCTACACCTTC.

This chain connects TRBV7-2 to TRBJ1-2; TRBD1 aligns across 7 bases. Trimming took 5 bases from V and 2 from J; bases not matched to a gene: 11. Germline V gene sequence: CDR1 SGHTA, CDR2 FQGNSA. The CDR3 loop spans 16 amino acids. The CDR3 region has the DNA TGTGCCAGCAGCGGGATTGGGGGACAGCTCAACTATGGCTACACCTTC. Translated: CASSGIGGQLNYGYTF.

This chain uses TRBV11-2 with TRBJ2-7, with 12 bases aligning to TRBD1. There are 14 residues in the CDR3. The germline V gene encodes CDR1 SGHAT and CDR2 FQNNGV. Unmatched junction bases numbered 6, after V lost 5 bases and J lost 7 bases. CDR3 sequence reads: CASSIGDRGREQYF. The CDR3, as DNA: TGTGCCAGCAGCATCGGGGACAGGGGGCGGGAGCAGTACTTC.

This clone was counted once. V usage is TRBV11-2 and J usage is TRBJ1-5; no clear D gene. CDR3 length: 13 amino acids. CDR1 and CDR2 from the germline V gene are SGHAT and FQNNGV. V lost 1 base to trimming and J lost 5 bases, with 6 bases between them. CDR3 bases: TGTGCCAGCAGCTTAGGACTTGATCAGCCCCAGCATTTT. Translated, it gives CASSLGLDQPQHF.

The J gene is TRBJ2-6, the V gene TRBV15; TRBD2 might be the D (6 bases). The CDR3 is 16 residues long. Trimming left V 4 bases short and J 3 bases short, with 13 bases between. Germline V gene sequence: CDR1 LNHNV, CDR2 YYDKDF (reference sequence). For the CDR3, the DNA is TGTGCCACCAGCACCCTCGGAGGGGTTGGGGCCAACGTCCTGACTTTC. It specifies CATSTLGGVGANVLTF.